This entry lists 2 T cell receptor beta chains sequenced from one sample in a study of Tregs in tolerant kidney transplant recipients. TCRdb's copy holds only in-frame clones and misses some; the assay was immunoSEQ multiplex PCR. The sample has about 64,000 clones; under 98% are singletons. Sequencing used Tregs from blood, obtained before the transplant. The receptors here all came from a human donor who received a combined kidney and bone marrow transplant.

The rearrangement uses TRBV5-1 and TRBJ2-5, with D perhaps TRBD1 (6 bases). Trimming left V 1 base short and J 5 bases short, with 15 bases between. Germline lookup yields CDR1 SGHRS and CDR2 YFSETQ. The CDR3 extends over 15 amino acids. The chain's CDR3 is CASSLIPRGRETQYF. CDR3 sequence (DNA): TGCGCCAGCAGCTTGATCCCCAGGGGCAGGGAGACCCAGTACTTC.

The rearrangement uses TRBV14 and TRBJ1-3; 8 bases map to TRBD1. The trim removed 3 bases at V and 7 bases at J, leaving 8 bases unmatched. There are 15 residues in the CDR3. The V gene's germline CDR1 is SGHDN and CDR2 FVKESK. CDR3 bases: TGTGCCAGCAGCCAGGGGGGCTACAGGGGGAACACCATATATTTT. The encoded protein is CASSQGGYRGNTIYF. The variable domain in full, with the rest retrieved from reference TRBV14 and TRBJ1-3, is EAGVTQFPSHSVIEKGQTVTLRCDPISGHDNLYWYRRVMGKEIKFLLHFVKESKQDESGMPNNRFLAERTGGTYSTLKVQPAELEDSGVYFCASSQGGYRGNTIYFGEGSWLTVV.